The 17 T cell receptor beta chains presented below share a single source sample, sequenced in a study of shared clonotypes between healthy human individuals. Generated by immunoSEQ multiplex PCR, the TCRdb table keeps only in-frame clones and is missing some. This sample has fewer than 800,000 clones; about 90% occur once, and the top ten carry about 24%. CD45RO-negative CD8 cells positively selected for CCR7 made up the naive population, which excluded terminally differentiated effector memory CD45RA+ cells. Sequenced sample: naive CD8+ T cells sorted from blood. These receptors originate from a man aged 25-45 years in good health.

The genes are TRBV6-6 and TRBJ2-5, with 9 bases that match TRBD1. Germline V CDR1 and CDR2: MNHNY, SVGAGI (reference sequence). The CDR3 runs to 15 residues. V gave up 5 bases and J gave up 2 bases; unmatched junction bases: 6. The CDR3 nucleotides are TGTGCCAGCAGTCTCACCGGGACAGGGCAAGAGACCCAGTACTTC. As protein: CASSLTGTGQETQYF.

The rearrangement uses TRBV4-1 and TRBJ2-2, with D perhaps matching TRBD2 (6 bases). The CDR3 extends over 16 amino acids. Deletions cut 4 bases from V and 8 bases from J, with 20 bases between. Germline-derived CDR1 and CDR2 are MGHRA and YSYEKL. CDR3 amino acids: CASSPANAGLLGELFF. The CDR3 DNA is TGCGCCAGCAGCCCGGCGAACGCGGGGTTGCTTGGGGAGCTGTTTTTT.

The chain couples TRBV5-6 to TRBJ2-4, with TRBD2 matching over 7 bases. From germline, CDR1 is SGHDT and CDR2 YYEEEE. The CDR3 loop spans 17 amino acids. V trimming: 0 bases; J trimming: 2 bases; junction bases outside the gene matches: 8. As DNA, the CDR3 is TGTGCCAGCAGCTTGGCCGGGGCGGGAGTGACCAAAAACATTCAGTACTTC. Translated: CASSLAGAGVTKNIQYF.

This chain links TRBV29-1 with TRBJ1-2; D unclear. V shed 3 bases and J shed 1 base, with 9 bases lying between them. The germline CDR1 and CDR2 sequences are SQVTM and ANQGSEA. The CDR3 is 13 residues long. CDR3 loop: CSVDPDLNYGYTF. The CDR3 DNA sequence: TGCAGCGTTGATCCAGATCTTAACTATGGCTACACCTTC.

This clone turned up a few times. This rearrangement joins TRBV7-6 to TRBJ2-2, with D unclear. CDR1 is SGHVS and CDR2 is FNYEAQ in the germline V gene. Deletions cut 4 bases from V and 4 bases from J, with 4 bases between. The CDR3 consists of 12 residues. The CDR3 spells CASSSSTGELFF. Written as DNA, the CDR3 is TGTGCCAGCAGCTCCTCCACCGGGGAGCTGTTTTTT.

Comments on this clone: Other DNA sequences within the sample encode an identical CDR3. This sequence joins TRBV27 and TRBJ2-7, with D unclear. CDR1 and CDR2 from the germline V gene are MNHEY and SMNVEV (reference sequence). The CDR3 covers 14 residues. Trimming left V 4 bases short and J 0 bases short, with 10 bases between. CDR3 sequence reads: CASSYGRSSYEQYF. The CDR3, as DNA: TGTGCCAGCAGTTACGGACGAAGCTCCTACGAGCAGTACTTC.

This chain uses TRBV6-4 with TRBJ2-3, with D perhaps being TRBD1 or TRBD2 (5 bases each). CDR3 size: 14 residues. Germline-derived CDR1 and CDR2 are MRHNA and SNTAGT. V lost 0 bases and J 3 bases, leaving 7 bases between the germline ends. The CDR3, as DNA: TGTGCCAGCAGTGACTCGGGGGAGACAGATACGCAGTATTTT. Its protein product is CASSDSGETDTQYF.

This chain uses TRBV4-3 with TRBJ2-7, with a weak D call TRBD1 (5 bases). CDR3 length equals 15 residues. The V gene's germline CDR1 is LGHNA and CDR2 YSLEER. The V end lost 0 bases, the J end lost 5 bases, and 14 bases lay between the germline ends. DNA for the CDR3: TGCGCCAGCAGCCAAGAGGGGCTGGGCGTCGACGAGCAGTACTTC. Protein product: CASSQEGLGVDEQYF.

As regards this clone: Different DNA sequences within this sample yield the same CDR3. This chain joins TRBV5-4 and TRBJ2-7; no firm D call. CDR1 and CDR2 from the germline V gene are SGHNT and YYREEE (reference sequence). V was clipped by 1 base and J by 4 bases, with 6 bases between them. The CDR3 is 12 amino acids. CDR3 residues: CASSLIGYEQYF. CDR3 nucleotide sequence: TGTGCCAGCAGCTTGATAGGATACGAGCAGTACTTC. Drawing the rest from reference TRBV5-4 and TRBJ2-7, the complete variable domain is ETGVTQSPTHLIKTRGQQVTLRCSSQSGHNTVSWYQQALGQGPQFIFQYYREEENGRGNFPPRFSGLQFPNYSSELNVNALELDDSALYLCASSLIGYEQYFGPGTRLTVT.

The rearrangement joins TRBV4-1 to TRBJ2-1, with D possibly TRBD2 on 6 matching bases. V was trimmed by 1 base and J by 14 bases, leaving 12 bases between them. CDR1 and CDR2 (germline): MGHRA, YSYEKL. The CDR3 loop spans 12 amino acids. In nucleotides, the CDR3 is TGCGCCAGCAGCCAAGGGGCGGGATTGGAGTTCTTC. This translates into CASSQGAGLEFF.

The genes are TRBV7-9 and TRBJ1-3; weak D call: TRBD1 (5 bases). The CDR3 runs 15 residues. The germline V gene encodes CDR1 SEHNR and CDR2 FQNEAQ (reference sequence). V lost 1 base and J lost 0, with 7 bases in between. This chain's CDR3 is CASSLETDSGNTIYF. The CDR3 DNA reads TGTGCCAGCAGCTTAGAGACAGACTCTGGAAACACCATATATTTT.

The rearrangement uses TRBV9 and TRBJ1-2, with D possibly matching TRBD1 (6 bases). The CDR3 is 15 amino acids. In germline, CDR1 is SGDLS, CDR2 YYNGEE. The V end lost 2 bases, the J end lost 3 bases, and 14 bases lay between the germline ends. The CDR3 bases are TGTGCCAGCAGCGTTCGAGGCCAGGGGCACTATGGCTACACCTTC. As protein: CASSVRGQGHYGYTF.

The chain links TRBV11-2 to TRBJ2-7, with D unclear. V was shortened by 3 bases and J by 2 bases, with 5 bases between the two germline ends. The CDR3 contains 12 residues. Germline CDR1 and CDR2: SGHAT and FQNNGV. Here the CDR3 reads CASSFFAYEQYF. CDR3 DNA: TGTGCCAGCAGCTTTTTTGCCTACGAGCAGTACTTC.

This chain links TRBV27 with TRBJ2-7; D tentatively fits TRBD1 or TRBD2 (5 bases each). CDR1 is MNHEY and CDR2 is SMNVEV in the germline V gene (reference sequence). Trimming cost V 6 bases and J 1 base, with 10 bases left between them. This CDR3 comprises 13 residues. The CDR3 loop reads CASSYRTSYEQYF. The CDR3 region has the DNA TGTGCCAGCAGCTACAGGACTTCCTACGAGCAGTACTTC.

The chain has TRBV9 and TRBJ1-1; no definite D call. Trimming stripped 0 bases from V and 3 bases from J, with 12 bases between. The CDR3 consists of 15 residues. From germline, CDR1 is SGDLS and CDR2 YYNGEE. CDR3 residues: CASSVGRVADTEAFF. In nucleotides, the CDR3 is TGTGCCAGCAGCGTAGGGAGAGTGGCGGACACTGAAGCTTTCTTT.

The V and J genes are TRBV6-1 and TRBJ2-1; 14 bases are a match to TRBD2. CDR1 is MNHNS, CDR2 SASEGT, per germline. V lost 6 bases, J lost 8 bases, and 6 bases stayed unmatched. The CDR3 loop spans 15 amino acids. CDR3 amino acids: CASSEGLAGADEQFF. The CDR3 DNA sequence: TGTGCCAGCAGCGAGGGACTAGCGGGAGCCGATGAGCAGTTCTTC.

This rearrangement joins TRBV19 to TRBJ1-2; 9 bases map to TRBD1. V dropped 8 bases and J dropped 5; count of bases not matched to a gene: 9. Germline CDR1 and CDR2: LNHDA and SQIVND (reference sequence). CDR3 size: 14 residues. The DNA of the CDR3 is TGTGCCAGTGAGCCCGGGACAGGGATTTATGGCTACACCTTC. Its protein is CASEPGTGIYGYTF.